This section outlines one T cell receptor beta chain sequence together with its context. What it binds is not known. CDR3 length: 15 residues. The V gene's germline CDR1 is ENHRY and CDR2 SYGVKD. J was trimmed by 1 base and V by 10 bases; bases with no gene match: 8. The entirety of the isolated RNA underwent reverse transcription, so expressed TCRB transcripts were sequenced. Clones were sequenced by immunoSEQ multiplex PCR, and TCRdb holds only the in-frame ones, with some missing. This sample has some 290,000 clones, with approximately 24% found just once. The data originate from a study of beta chain features in type 1 diabetes. Study findings and constraints: Shortening that was moderate but significant affected the TCRB CDR3s of Type 1 diabetes patients in all four CD4+ subsets.

This chain links TRBV10-3 with TRBJ1-2; TRBD1 matches 11 bases. The source is a woman aged 30 to 39 with type 1 diabetes. What was sequenced was naive CD4+ T cells from blood. Written as DNA, the CDR3 is TGTGCCACGAGCCGGACAGGGGGCTTTAACTATGGCTACACCTTC. Protein product: CATSRTGGFNYGYTF.